This note documents a single T cell receptor beta chain sequence. This sample stems from a study of blood T cell repertoires in COVID-19. The overall study: Spain, Italy and the United States supplied samples that represented acute and convalescent COVID-19. In each case, the material was cDNA or gDNA derived from T cells, B-cell-depleted T cells, or PBMCs.

This CDR3 is 13 amino acids long. V shed 3 bases and J 7 bases; nucleotides not matched to a gene: 4. In germline, CDR1 is KGHSH, CDR2 LQKENI. Original handling: Reference gene primer amplification gave estimated nucleated cell counts. Using immunoSEQ multiplex PCR, the repertoire was profiled, and TCRdb retains in-frame clones only, with some absent. Clonal size and the V and J genes are those of that table, whereas D and trimming came from the DNA. The sample has about 140,000 clones; less than 80% are singletons. The clonotype was recovered from a man aged 55 to 70 with acute or convalescent COVID-19. The sequenced sample was peripheral blood. This rearrangement joins TRBV18 to TRBJ1-1; 8 bases are shared with TRBD1. In DNA form, the CDR3 reads TGTGCCAGCTCACCGGACAGGGCCGGTGAAGCTTTCTTT. This codes for CASSPDRAGEAFF.